The 27 T cell receptor beta chains below were found in one sample sequenced in a study of regulatory T cells in long-lasting Graves disease. The time point denotes: persistent/refractory GD, antithyroid drugs over 5 years with positive TRAb. Making the TCR library involved RNA that had been extracted from PBMCs. Combining iRepertoire HTBI primers with Arm-PCR of CDR3 regions, the authors built TCR beta libraries. Via MiXCR, TCRdb re-called the multiplex PCR reads, giving one row per CDR3 protein. The sample contains 400,000 to 500,000 distinct CDR3 sequences, 21% of which appear only once. The specimen comprised peripheral blood mononuclear cells (PBMCs), sampled when the disease was refractory, from a patient treated with antithyroid drugs. The receptors were gathered from a female donor with Graves disease.

This rearrangement joins TRBV19 to TRBJ2-7, with 8 bases identical to TRBD2. This CDR3 is 15 amino acids long. The J segment lost 6 bases and the V segment lost 4 bases, leaving 11 bases of the junction unmatched. The germline CDR1 and CDR2 sequences are LNHDA and SQIVND (reference sequence). Here the CDR3 DNA reads TGTGCCAGTAGTAGGACCGGGACTAGTTCTGTCGAGCAGTACTTC. Translation gives CASSRTGTSSVEQYF.

This clonotype was recorded only once. The chain combines TRBV12-3 or TRBV12-4 with TRBJ1-5; D possibly matches TRBD1 or TRBD2 (6 bases each). The DNA end favors TRBJ2-3, so the J call may be wrong. The CDR3 runs 13 residues. The chain's CDR3 is CASSFGGNQPQYF. As DNA, the CDR3 is TGTGCCAGCAGTTTCGGGGGCAATCAGCCCCAGTATTTT.

In this sample, this clonotype turned up many times. The rearrangement links TRBV19 to TRBJ2-6; D may be TRBD1 (6 bases). Trimming removed 7 bases at V and 0 bases at J, with 10 bases between. The CDR3 has 15 residues. Germline CDR1 LNHDA, CDR2 SQIVND (reference sequence). CDR3: CASKTGSSGANVLTF. The CDR3 nucleotides are TGTGCCAGTAAAACAGGGAGCTCTGGGGCCAACGTCCTGACTTTC.

The chain employs TRBV30 and TRBJ2-6, with unresolved D. V dropped 0 bases and J dropped 2 bases, with 2 bases sitting between them. This CDR3 comprises 13 residues. Germline CDR1 GTSNPN, CDR2 SVGIG (reference sequence). The CDR3, as DNA: TGTGCCTGGAGTGTCACTGGGGCCAACGTCCTGACTTTC. As protein: CAWSVTGANVLTF. Complete variable domain (other parts from reference TRBV30 and TRBJ2-6): SQTIHQWPATLVQPVGSPLSLECTVEGTSNPNLYWYRQAAGRGLQLLFYSVGIGQISSEVPQNLSASRPQDRQFILSSKKLLLSDSGFYLCAWSVTGANVLTFGAGSRLTVL.

This clonotype came up many times. The chain has TRBV2 and TRBJ2-3; D unclear. This CDR3 region has 13 residues. CDR1 and CDR2 from the germline V gene are SNHLY and FYNNEI. Trimming left V 0 bases short and J 8 bases short, with 9 bases between. In nucleotides, the CDR3 is TGTGCCAGCAGTGAAGCGCTTGAGCCTACGCAGTATTTT. Translated: CASSEALEPTQYF.

The table lists this clonotype with many counts. The V call is TRBV28, the J call TRBJ2-7; possibly TRBD1 for D (5 bases). Trimming took 6 bases from V and 4 from J, leaving 13 bases between them. The germline V gene encodes CDR1 MDHEN and CDR2 SYDVKM. CDR3 length: 13 amino acids. CDR3 sequence reads: CASSPPTAYEQYF. For the CDR3, the DNA is TGTGCCAGCAGCCCGCCGACAGCTTACGAGCAGTACTTC.

The rearrangement uses TRBV20-1 and TRBJ1-3; tentatively, D is TRBD1 (6 bases). CDR3 length: 15 residues. V lost 6 bases to trimming and J lost 2 bases, with 17 bases between them. Per germline, CDR1 DFQATT and CDR2 SNEGSKA (reference sequence). The CDR3 is CSAGGRLGTGNTIYF. The DNA of the CDR3 is TGCAGTGCCGGGGGGCGCCTCGGTACTGGAAACACCATATATTTT.

The genes are TRBV20-1 and TRBJ1-1; no reliable D call. Germline V gene data show CDR1 as DFQATT and CDR2 as SNEGSKA (reference sequence). This CDR3 has 12 residues. V was shortened by 7 bases and J by 0 bases, with 9 bases between the two germline ends. Written as DNA, the CDR3 is TGCAGTGGCGGGTCAGTGAACACTGAAGCTTTCTTT. Translated: CSGGSVNTEAFF.

This clonotype was found a few times. The chain links TRBV28 to TRBJ1-6; D is undetermined. V was trimmed by 3 bases and J by 3 bases, leaving 9 bases between them. The CDR3 covers 15 residues. Germline assignment: CDR1 MDHEN and CDR2 SYDVKM. The CDR3 coding sequence is TGTGCCAGCAGTTTCCCCGACCTCTATAATTCACCCCTCCACTTT. Its protein is CASSFPDLYNSPLHF.

Details on this clonotype: The junction and the germline gene differ at one end; a read error may be behind it. This chain connects TRBV2 to TRBJ1-5; D perhaps matches TRBD1 (6 bases). CDR3 size: 15 residues. The germline V gene encodes CDR1 SNHLY and CDR2 FYNNEI. CDR3 DNA: TGTGTCAGCAGTGAAGGACAGTTGAGCAATCAGCCCCAGCATTTT. Protein product: CVSSEGQLSNQPQHF. The complete variable domain, with remaining parts taken from reference TRBV2 and TRBJ1-5, reads EPEVTQTPSHQVTQMGQEVILRCVPISNHLYFYWYRQILGQKVEFLVSFYNNEISEKSEIFDDQFSVERPDGSNFTLKIRSTKLEDSAMYFCVSSEGQLSNQPQHFGDGTRLSIL.

The sample holds a few counts of this clonotype. This chain connects TRBV29-1 to TRBJ2-3, with D tentatively TRBD1 (6 bases). V dropped 0 bases and J dropped 0 bases, with 16 bases sitting between them. In germline, CDR1 is SQVTM, CDR2 ANQGSEA. The CDR3 has 17 amino acids. The chain's CDR3 is CSVEDGLSRGSTDTQYF. The CDR3 DNA is TGCAGCGTTGAAGACGGGCTATCGAGGGGGAGCACAGATACGCAGTATTTT.

This clonotype occurred many times. V gene TRBV6-1 combines with J gene TRBJ2-7; D unresolved. The CDR3 extends over 11 amino acids. Trimming removed 8 bases at V and 11 bases at J, with 16 bases between. Germline loops: CDR1 MNHNS, CDR2 SASEGT. CDR3 DNA sequence: TGTGCCAGCGTGGTGGGAAGGAGCGAGTACTTC. It is translated as CASVVGRSEYF.

This clonotype was counted a few times. This sequence joins TRBV6-1 and TRBJ1-5; a weak D match, TRBD1 (6 bases). The CDR3 covers 17 residues. Germline-derived CDR1 and CDR2 are MNHNS and SASEGT. Trimming cost V 6 bases and J 4 bases, with 22 bases left between them. CDR3 in DNA: TGTGCCAGCAGCCAAAGGCTTTCACAGGGACTAAATCAGCCCCAGCATTTT. Its translation is CASSQRLSQGLNQPQHF.

This clonotype was recorded many times. The chain employs TRBV27 and TRBJ1-4, with 7 positions matching TRBD1. The length of the CDR3 is 16 residues. CDR1 and CDR2 (germline): MNHEY, SMNVEV (reference sequence). The V and J ends lost 5 bases and 7 bases, in that order; junction bases with no gene match: 13. This CDR3 reads CASSPWPDREGEKLFF. CDR3 nucleotides: TGTGCCAGCAGTCCTTGGCCTGACAGGGAGGGTGAAAAACTGTTTTTT.

Points on this clonotype: This may be a read error: a much more frequent sequence differs by one nucleotide. V usage is TRBV7-9 and J usage is TRBJ2-7; D is ambiguous. The CDR3 is 13 residues long. The germline CDR1 and CDR2 sequences are SEHNR and FQNEAQ (reference sequence). CDR3 sequence (DNA): TGTGCCAGCAGGCCACAGAGCTCCTACGGGCAGTACTTC. Residues: CASRPQSSYGQYF.

This clonotype occurred many times. The chain combines TRBV28 with TRBJ1-2; 9 bases line up with TRBD1. Germline loops: CDR1 MDHEN, CDR2 SYDVKM. CDR3 size: 19 residues. V shed 2 bases and J 8 bases; nucleotides not matched to a gene: 21. The CDR3 DNA sequence: TGTGCCAGCAGTTTAGTTAGCGGGACAGGGAAGGTCGTATCGGGAGGCTACACCTTC. This encodes CASSLVSGTGKVVSGGYTF.

The chain is built from TRBV19 and TRBJ2-1; 7 nucleotides match TRBD1. CDR1 and CDR2 from the germline V gene are LNHDA and SQIVND (reference sequence). The CDR3 sequence is 15 residues long. J was trimmed by 0 bases and V by 5 bases; bases with no gene match: 4. The CDR3 region is CASSDRATSYNEQFF. The CDR3 region has the DNA TGTGCCAGTAGTGACAGGGCCACCTCCTACAATGAGCAGTTCTTC. Supplemented by reference TRBV19 and TRBJ2-1, the full variable domain reads DGGITQSPKYLFRKEGQNVTLSCEQNLNHDAMYWYRQDPGQGLRLIYYSQIVNDFQKGDIAEGYSVSREKKESFPLTVTSAQKNPTAFYLCASSDRATSYNEQFFGPGTRLTVL.

The V and J genes are TRBV7-6 and TRBJ2-2; D may be TRBD2 (5 bases). Germline V gene lookup returns CDR1 SGHVS and CDR2 FNYEAQ. Trimming took off 5 bases at V and 6 bases at J, with 19 bases between the two ends. The CDR3 is made up of 16 amino acids. As DNA, the CDR3 is TGTGCCAGCAGCCTCGGAGGCCGGAGGTCACCCGGGGAGCTGTTTTTT. Translating gives CASSLGGRRSPGELFF.

This rearrangement joins TRBV2 to TRBJ2-3; D is uncertain. Germline values: CDR1 SNHLY, CDR2 FYNNEI. The CDR3 length is 15 residues. The V end was cut by 3 bases, the J end by 3 bases, with 13 bases between. CDR3 DNA: TGTGCCAGCAGTGACTGGGGTGTGGGAACAGATACGCAGTATTTT. Translated, it gives CASSDWGVGTDTQYF.

This clonotype was counted ten times or more. This chain connects TRBV7-8 to TRBJ2-5, with D perhaps matching TRBD2 (6 bases). This CDR3 is built from 13 residues. CDR1 SGHVS and CDR2 FQNEAQ come from the germline V gene. The V end was cut by 5 bases, the J end by 4 bases, with 11 bases between. CDR3 nucleotides: TGTGCCAGCAGCCGATGGGGAGGAGAGACCCAGTACTTC. It codes for CASSRWGGETQYF.

The table lists this clonotype with a few counts. This sequence joins TRBV7-9 and TRBJ1-1; tentatively, D is TRBD1 (5 bases). The V gene lost 5 bases and the J gene lost 6 bases, with 22 bases spanning the gap. The CDR3 is made up of 16 amino acids. Germline CDR1 reads SEHNR; CDR2 reads FQNEAQ (reference sequence). The CDR3 DNA sequence: TGTGCCAGCAGCCTAGAACCCTCTCACAGGACCCCTGAAGCTTTCTTT. Its translation: CASSLEPSHRTPEAFF.

The genes are TRBV7-2 and TRBJ2-7, with 13 bases matching TRBD2. CDR1 is SGHTA, CDR2 FQGNSA, per germline. J gave up 4 bases and V 1 base, and 10 bases lay outside the gene matches. There are 18 residues in the CDR3. For the CDR3, the DNA is TGTGCCAGCAGCTTAGTTTCTTGGACTAGCGGGAGAGGTTACGAGCAGTACTTC. Protein product: CASSLVSWTSGRGYEQYF.

The gene calls are TRBV30 and TRBJ2-7; 8 nucleotides match TRBD1. V gave up 0 bases and J gave up 4 bases; unmatched junction bases: 5. Germline assignment: CDR1 GTSNPN and CDR2 SVGIG (reference sequence). This CDR3 is built from 14 residues. The CDR3 nucleotides are TGTGCCTGGAGTGTTCTTGACAGGGGTTACGAGCAGTACTTC. Translation gives CAWSVLDRGYEQYF. Drawing the rest from reference TRBV30 and TRBJ2-7, the complete variable domain is SQTIHQWPATLVQPVGSPLSLECTVEGTSNPNLYWYRQAAGRGLQLLFYSVGIGQISSEVPQNLSASRPQDRQFILSSKKLLLSDSGFYLCAWSVLDRGYEQYFGPGTRLTVT.

This sequence joins TRBV4-2 and TRBJ1-4; TRBD1 aligns across 9 bases. Per the germline V gene, CDR1 is LGHNA and CDR2 is YNFKEQ. This CDR3 has 16 residues. J was trimmed by 7 bases and V by 0 bases; bases with no gene match: 6. This chain's CDR3 is CASSQDLGQGPEKLFF. CDR3 sequence (DNA): TGTGCCAGCAGCCAAGATCTGGGACAGGGTCCTGAAAAACTGTTTTTT.

This clonotype was observed a few times. The V call is TRBV18, the J call TRBJ1-1; D is undetermined. The CDR3 extends over 14 amino acids. Germline V CDR1 and CDR2: KGHSH, LQKENI. The V and J ends lost 5 bases and 0 bases respectively, with 10 bases between them. The CDR3 loop reads CASSKDGLNTEAFF. CDR3 DNA: TGTGCCAGCTCAAAGGACGGTTTGAACACTGAAGCTTTCTTT.

This chain uses TRBV7-9 with TRBJ1-1; no clear D gene. This CDR3 has 12 residues. V lost 5 bases to trimming and J lost 11 bases, with 15 bases between them. Germline CDR1 is SEHNR and CDR2 is FQNEAQ (reference sequence). The CDR3 coding sequence is TGTGCCAGCAGCACCCAGGAGGCCAGGGCTTTCTTT. This translates into CASSTQEARAFF.

This clonotype was observed a few times. V is TRBV27 and J is TRBJ2-7; 7 bases line up with TRBD2. CDR1 and CDR2 (germline): MNHEY, SMNVEV (reference sequence). The CDR3 consists of 15 residues. The ends lost 2 bases at V and 5 bases at J; junction bases unmatched: 9. The CDR3 sequence: CASSLVRLALDEQYF. The DNA for the CDR3 is TGTGCCAGCAGTTTAGTTCGACTAGCCCTTGACGAGCAGTACTTC.